This T cell receptor beta chain was captured by sequencing in a study of T cell changes during pregnancy in multiple sclerosis. Produced via immunoSEQ multiplex PCR; TCRdb's table is partial and in-frame only. Of fewer than 45,000 clones detected, roughly nine tenths appear once; the ten largest clones hold 0.45% to 0.55%. The CDR3 sequence is 15 residues long. CDR1 is MDHEN and CDR2 is SYDVKM in the germline V gene. The V end lost 5 bases, the J end lost 2 bases, and 13 bases lay between the germline ends. The sequence came from a female donor in good health, enrolled as a control in a pregnancy study. The sequencing used CD4+ T cells from peripheral blood mononuclear cells, collected in the third trimester of pregnancy. The rearrangement uses TRBV28 and TRBJ1-5; D call uncertain. The CDR3 sequence is CASSPARGGNQPQHF. Here the CDR3 DNA reads TGTGCCAGCAGTCCCGCTCGGGGAGGCAATCAGCCCCAGCATTTT. The complete variable domain, with remaining parts taken from reference TRBV28 and TRBJ1-5, reads DVKVTQSSRYLVKRTGEKVFLECVQDMDHENMFWYRQDPGLGLRLIYFSYDVKMKEKGDIPEGYSVSREKKERFSLILESASTNQTSMYLCASSPARGGNQPQHFGDGTRLSIL.